The 28 T cell receptor beta chains given below trace back to one sample, sequenced in a study of CXCR3-negative and CXCR3-positive naive CD8 T cells. These receptors' antigens are unknown. UMI labels and 5' RACE were used to prepare the TRB cDNA libraries. TCRdb reprocessed the 5' RACE reads and stores each CDR3 protein as one record, lacking DNA. The listing contains about 98,000 distinct CDR3 sequences. Findings of the study overall: Hydrophobicity of TRB CDR3s was greater in CXCR3-positive naive cells than in CXCR3-negative naive cells.

Source material: naive CXCR3+ CD8+ T cells from blood. Subset described: CD45RO-CCR7+CD27+CD95- naive CD8+ T cells expressing CXCR3 (TNR3+). These receptors all stem from a human donor in good health. Some clones in this sample may be carry-over from other donors' samples.

The chain couples TRBV5-1 to TRBJ2-2. Germline loops: CDR1 SGHRS, CDR2 YFSETQ. The CDR3 extends over 15 amino acids. Here the CDR3 reads CASSLAQGGAGELFF.

The CDR3 sequence is CASSLIGGQETQYF. The rearrangement uses TRBV7-3 and TRBJ2-5; checking the TCRdb D call of TRBD1 is not possible without DNA. This CDR3 is 14 amino acids long. CDR1 is SGHTA, CDR2 FQGTGA, per germline.

The chain employs TRBV7-2 and TRBJ2-3; there is no DNA to check the TCRdb D call of TRBD1. Germline V gene lookup returns CDR1 SGHTA and CDR2 FQGNSA. The CDR3 spans 14 residues. The CDR3 region is CASSYDGGSDTQYF.

The chain has TRBV7-2 and TRBJ2-7; TCRdb lists TRBD2, though no DNA is available to test this call. Germline values: CDR1 SGHTA, CDR2 FQGNSA. This CDR3 spans 17 amino acids. The CDR3 is CASSTEFAGRTYYEQYF. Drawing the rest from reference TRBV7-2 and TRBJ2-7, the complete variable domain is GAGVSQSPSNKVTEKGKDVELRCDPISGHTALYWYRQSLGQGLEFLIYFQGNSAPDKSGLPSDRFSAERTGGSVSTLTIQRTQQEDSAVYLCASSTEFAGRTYYEQYFGPGTRLTVT.

V is TRBV11-2 and J is TRBJ2-7; the D call of TRBD2 rests on TCRdb alone, since no DNA is present to check it. CDR1 is SGHAT and CDR2 is FQNNGV in the germline V gene. The CDR3 contains 17 residues. CDR3 residues: CASSPRLLAGTLDEQYF.

The chain links TRBV7-3 to TRBJ2-1; with no DNA, the TCRdb D assignment of TRBD2 cannot be verified. The CDR3 spans 17 residues. In germline, CDR1 is SGHTA, CDR2 FQGTGA. CDR3 region: CASSFTSGRATYNEQFF.

V and J are TRBV7-9 and TRBJ2-1; TCRdb gives TRBD2 as the D gene, but with no DNA this cannot be confirmed. CDR1 SEHNR and CDR2 FQNEAQ come from the germline V gene (reference sequence). This CDR3 spans 16 amino acids. The CDR3 is CASSGTLAEHYNEQFF.

This chain joins TRBV2 and TRBJ1-5; TCRdb gives TRBD1 as the D gene, but with no DNA this cannot be confirmed. The CDR3 loop spans 15 amino acids. Germline loops: CDR1 SNHLY, CDR2 FYNNEI. The CDR3 loop reads CASSVAGGGNQPQHF.

V gene TRBV19 combines with J gene TRBJ2-1; TCRdb lists TRBD2, though no DNA is available to test this call. The CDR3 spans 12 residues. The V gene's germline CDR1 is LNHDA and CDR2 SQIVND (reference sequence). The CDR3 spells CASSIGGVEQFF.

The V and J genes are TRBV7-7 and TRBJ2-1; TCRdb designates TRBD1, a call that cannot be tested without DNA. Germline CDR1 is SSHAT and CDR2 is FNYEAQ (reference sequence). The CDR3 sequence is 13 residues long. The CDR3 reads CASGTGEENEQFF.

This chain joins TRBV9 and TRBJ2-1; TCRdb calls TRBD1, which cannot be checked without DNA. CDR1 and CDR2 (germline): SGDLS, YYNGEE. This CDR3 spans 16 amino acids. CDR3 region: CASSLPGTGFADEQFF. Full variable domain (rest looked up from reference TRBV9 and TRBJ2-1): DSGVTQTPKHLITATGQRVTLRCSPRSGDLSVYWYQQSLDQGLQFLIQYYNGEERAKGNILERFSAQQFPDLHSELNLSSLELGDSALYFCASSLPGTGFADEQFFGPGTRLTVL.

The V call is TRBV12-3 or TRBV12-4, the J call TRBJ2-1; TCRdb's D call of TRBD2 is untestable without DNA. This CDR3 is 14 amino acids long. CDR3 sequence: CASSPPLVRDEQFF.

The V and J genes are TRBV20-1 and TRBJ1-1; TCRdb selects TRBD1, and the lack of DNA leaves this call unchecked. The CDR3 is made up of 14 amino acids. Germline CDR1 is DFQATT and CDR2 is SNEGSKA (reference sequence). The CDR3 protein is CSARIQGLNTEAFF.

V is TRBV2 and J is TRBJ2-1. The CDR3 has 12 residues. Per the germline V gene, CDR1 is SNHLY and CDR2 is FYNNEI. CDR3 region: CASNIVWNEQFF.

The gene calls are TRBV4-1 and TRBJ2-7; TCRdb indicates TRBD2, and absent DNA this call remains unverified. CDR1 and CDR2 from the germline V gene are MGHRA and YSYEKL. This CDR3 comprises 17 residues. This CDR3 reads CASSQVGYRLDNYEQYF.

The chain recombines TRBV2 with TRBJ2-2; absent DNA, TCRdb's TRBD1 call cannot be checked. The CDR3 runs 12 residues. Looked up from germline, CDR1 is SNHLY and CDR2 is FYNNEI. CDR3 sequence: CASRGNTGELFF.

J is TRBJ2-2 and V is TRBV6-5; TCRdb's D call, TRBD2, is unchecked because there is no DNA. The CDR3 runs to 16 residues. The germline CDR1 and CDR2 sequences are MNHEY and SVGAGI. The CDR3 is CASTPGRGDYTGELFF.

The chain joins TRBV6-6 to TRBJ2-5. From germline, CDR1 is MNHNY and CDR2 SVGAGI (reference sequence). The CDR3 spans 14 residues. Here the CDR3 reads CASSLQRSEETQYF.

The chain has TRBV4-2 and TRBJ2-5. CDR3 length: 14 residues. Germline assignment: CDR1 LGHNA and CDR2 YNFKEQ. CDR3 loop: CASSLGNFQETQYF.

The chain couples TRBV29-1 to TRBJ2-2. The length of the CDR3 is 12 residues. Germline loops: CDR1 SQVTM, CDR2 ANQGSEA. CDR3 protein: CSVVWDTGELFF.

The J gene is TRBJ2-1, the V gene TRBV6-6; TCRdb returns TRBD1, unconfirmable since there is no DNA. This CDR3 is 12 amino acids long. Germline values: CDR1 MNHNY, CDR2 SVGAGI (reference sequence). Here the CDR3 reads CASTPGDNEQFF.

The V call is TRBV20-1, the J call TRBJ2-7; TCRdb designates TRBD1, a call that cannot be tested without DNA. The CDR3 has 13 residues. Germline values: CDR1 DFQATT, CDR2 SNEGSKA (reference sequence). This CDR3 reads CSARDRGGYEQYF.

This rearrangement joins TRBV6-2 or TRBV6-3 to TRBJ1-1; with no DNA, the TCRdb D assignment of TRBD1 cannot be verified. Looked up from germline, CDR1 is MNHEY and CDR2 is SVGEGT. The CDR3 sequence is 14 residues long. The CDR3 here is CASSYGGLNTEAFF.

The chain links TRBV7-9 to TRBJ1-4; with no DNA, the TCRdb D assignment of TRBD1 cannot be verified. Germline values: CDR1 SEHNR, CDR2 FQNEAQ (reference sequence). The CDR3 loop spans 15 amino acids. Here the CDR3 reads CASSLVQGANEKLFF.

The V gene is TRBV19, the J gene TRBJ2-1. This CDR3 is 14 amino acids long. CDR1 is LNHDA, CDR2 SQIVND, per germline (reference sequence). The CDR3 loop is CASSTTGPYNEQFF. The full variable domain, rest sourced from reference TRBV19 and TRBJ2-1, is DGGITQSPKYLFRKEGQNVTLSCEQNLNHDAMYWYRQDPGQGLRLIYYSQIVNDFQKGDIAEGYSVSREKKESFPLTVTSAQKNPTAFYLCASSTTGPYNEQFFGPGTRLTVL.

The chain employs TRBV19 and TRBJ2-1. Per the germline V gene, CDR1 is LNHDA and CDR2 is SQIVND (reference sequence). This CDR3 region has 11 residues. The CDR3 is CASSMDNEQFF.

This chain uses TRBV4-2 with TRBJ2-3; TCRdb gives TRBD2 as the D gene, but with no DNA this cannot be confirmed. The germline V gene has CDR1 LGHNA and CDR2 YNFKEQ. This CDR3 comprises 19 residues. The CDR3 here is CASSRYRLAGKAYTDTQYF.

The rearrangement links TRBV29-1 to TRBJ2-7; TCRdb gives TRBD1 as the D gene, but with no DNA this cannot be confirmed. The CDR3 is made up of 12 amino acids. Germline-derived CDR1 and CDR2 are SQVTM and ANQGSEA. The CDR3 is CSVAGTSWEQYF.